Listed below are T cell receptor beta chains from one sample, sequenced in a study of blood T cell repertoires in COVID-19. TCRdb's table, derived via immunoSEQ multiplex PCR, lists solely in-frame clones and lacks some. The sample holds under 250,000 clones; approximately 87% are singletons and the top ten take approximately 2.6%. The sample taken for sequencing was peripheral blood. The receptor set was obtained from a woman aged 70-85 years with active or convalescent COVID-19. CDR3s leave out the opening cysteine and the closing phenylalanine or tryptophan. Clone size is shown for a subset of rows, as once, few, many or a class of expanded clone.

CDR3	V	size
ASSPGQGAETQY	TRBV2	-
AARPTGTGGAYGYT	TRBV7-2	once
ASSGEGQGYNYGYT	TRBV6-6	-
ASSQEYTYNEQF	TRBV3-1/TRBV3-2	few
ASSLPQGQGEQPQH	TRBV28	-
ASSVRTGFYEQY	TRBV9	-
ASSPRLAGGYNEQF	TRBV27	once
ASSRGRANTGELF	TRBV5-6	-
ASSPGTPYNEQF	TRBV18	-
ATRPSGAADEQY	TRBV15	-
ASSPGTEQPQH	TRBV18	few
ASSFSGNGWTQY	TRBV5-5	-
ASSYSWTGGYEQY	TRBV6-5	-
ASSFTRNTGELF	TRBV7-8	once
SASDLAGATDTQY	TRBV20-1	-
ASTAGDEQF	TRBV6-5	-
ASSQGGTGGGYT	TRBV4-1	-
ASSLRGQGGREQY	TRBV7-8	once
ASSRDRGPDTQY	TRBV5-6	-
ASSLNRGVYEQY	TRBV5-4	-
ASSKDRGGTEAF	TRBV27	-
ASSIKAGNTEAF	TRBV19	-
ASSPGQGGETQY	TRBV19	-
ATSDSVADYNEQF	TRBV24-1	-